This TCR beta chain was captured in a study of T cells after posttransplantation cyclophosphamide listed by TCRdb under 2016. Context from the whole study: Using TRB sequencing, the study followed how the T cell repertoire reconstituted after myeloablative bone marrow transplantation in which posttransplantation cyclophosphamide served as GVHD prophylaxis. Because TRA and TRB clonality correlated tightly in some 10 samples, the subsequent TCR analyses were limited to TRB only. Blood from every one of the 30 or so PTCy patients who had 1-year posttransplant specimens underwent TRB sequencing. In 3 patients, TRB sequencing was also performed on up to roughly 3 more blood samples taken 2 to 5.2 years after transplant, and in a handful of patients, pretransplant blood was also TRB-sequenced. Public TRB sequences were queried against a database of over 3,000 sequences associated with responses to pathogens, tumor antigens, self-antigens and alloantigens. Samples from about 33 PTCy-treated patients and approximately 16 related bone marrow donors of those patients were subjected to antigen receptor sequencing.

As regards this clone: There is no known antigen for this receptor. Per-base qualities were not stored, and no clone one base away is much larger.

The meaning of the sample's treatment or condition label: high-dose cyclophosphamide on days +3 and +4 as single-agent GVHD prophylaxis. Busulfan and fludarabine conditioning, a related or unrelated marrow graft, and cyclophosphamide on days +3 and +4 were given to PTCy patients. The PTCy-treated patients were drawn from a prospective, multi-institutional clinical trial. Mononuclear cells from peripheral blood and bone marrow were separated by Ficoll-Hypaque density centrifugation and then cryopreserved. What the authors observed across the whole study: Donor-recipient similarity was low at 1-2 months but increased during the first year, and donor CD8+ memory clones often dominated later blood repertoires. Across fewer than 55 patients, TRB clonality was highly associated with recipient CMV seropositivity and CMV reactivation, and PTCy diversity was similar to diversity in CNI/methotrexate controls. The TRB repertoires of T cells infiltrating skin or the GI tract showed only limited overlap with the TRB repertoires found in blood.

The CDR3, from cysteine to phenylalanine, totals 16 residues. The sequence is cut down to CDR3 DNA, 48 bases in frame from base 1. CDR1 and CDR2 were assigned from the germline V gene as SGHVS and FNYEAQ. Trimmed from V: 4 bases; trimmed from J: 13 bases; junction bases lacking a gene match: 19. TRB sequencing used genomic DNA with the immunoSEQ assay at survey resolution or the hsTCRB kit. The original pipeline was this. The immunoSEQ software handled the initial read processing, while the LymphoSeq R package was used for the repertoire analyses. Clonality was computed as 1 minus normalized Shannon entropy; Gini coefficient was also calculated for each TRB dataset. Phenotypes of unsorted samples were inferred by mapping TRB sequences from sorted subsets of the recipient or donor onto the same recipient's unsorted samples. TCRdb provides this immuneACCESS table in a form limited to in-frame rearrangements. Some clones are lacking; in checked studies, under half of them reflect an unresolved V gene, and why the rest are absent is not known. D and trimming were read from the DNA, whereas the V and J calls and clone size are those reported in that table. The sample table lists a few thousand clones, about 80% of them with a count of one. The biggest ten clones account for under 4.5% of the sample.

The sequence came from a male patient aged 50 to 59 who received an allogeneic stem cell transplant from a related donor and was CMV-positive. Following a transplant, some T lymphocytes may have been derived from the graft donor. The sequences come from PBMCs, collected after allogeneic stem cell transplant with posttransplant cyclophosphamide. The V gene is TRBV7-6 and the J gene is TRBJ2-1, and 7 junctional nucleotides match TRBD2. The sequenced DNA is TGTGCCAGCAGCTATATGATGGGGGGGGACTGGGGGGAACAGTTCTTC. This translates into CASSYMMGGDWGEQFF.